One sample yielded the 30 T cell receptor beta chains listed below, sequenced in a study of molecular identifiers for immune sequencing clone quantification. TCRdb processed the PCR reads anew with MiXCR; each CDR3 protein has one entry. The data show tens of thousands of distinct CDR3 sequences, 19% seen once. The sequenced sample was naive CD8+ T cells from blood, with Jurkat cell RNA spiked in. As for subset: FACS-sorted CD8+CD4-CCR7+CD45RA+ naive T cells. Receptors originate from a human donor in good health. Some libraries in this study had Jurkat cell RNA spiked in.

On this clonotype: This likely comes from a read error, as the CDR3 has no conserved phenylalanine or tryptophan at its end. The chain has TRBV4-1 and TRBJ2-1, with D perhaps TRBD1 (7 bases). Germline values: CDR1 MGHRA, CDR2 YSYEKL. The length of the CDR3 is 16 residues. Trimming left V 5 bases short and J 4 bases short, with 18 bases between. The CDR3: CASSFRLGQAYNEQFL. CDR3 DNA sequence: TGCGCCAGCAGCTTCCGACTAGGACAGGCGTACAATGAGCAGTTCCTC.

A note on this clonotype: A much larger clone differs from this one at a single base, so this may be a read error. The genes are TRBV29-1 and TRBJ2-1; 9 bases line up with TRBD2. Germline-derived CDR1 and CDR2 are SQVTM and ANQGSEA. This CDR3 contains 14 residues. As DNA, the CDR3 is TGCTGCGCAGCGGGGGGCGATACCTACAATGAGCAGTTCTTC. The encoded protein is CCAAGGDTYNEQFF.

This clonotype was counted ten times or more. The chain uses TRBV7-3 and TRBJ2-1, with TRBD1 matching 9 bases. Germline trimming cut 5 bases from V and 3 bases from J; bases unmatched to any gene: 17. CDR3 length equals 19 residues. CDR1 and CDR2 from the germline V gene are SGHTA and FQGTGA. The CDR3 DNA reads TGTGCCAGCAGCCCGAACATCCTGGCGACAGGGGGACTCTACAATGAGCAGTTCTTC. It translates to CASSPNILATGGLYNEQFF. The full variable domain, in which reference TRBV7-3 and TRBJ2-1 provide the parts outside the CDR3, is GAGVSQTPSNKVTEKGKYVELRCDPISGHTALYWYRQSLGQGPEFLIYFQGTGAADDSGLPNDRFFAVRPEGSVSTLKIQRTERGDSAVYLCASSPNILATGGLYNEQFFGPGTRLTVL.

In this sample, this clonotype turned up many times. The J gene is TRBJ2-3, the V gene TRBV12-3 or TRBV12-4; D unresolved. The germline V and J ends were trimmed by 0 bases and 2 bases, with 3 bases remaining between them. This CDR3 is 13 amino acids long. CDR3 nucleotides: TGTGCCAGCAGTTTAGCGTCCACAGATACGCAGTATTTT. Protein: CASSLASTDTQYF.

This clonotype was detected only a few times. The chain couples TRBV12-3 or TRBV12-4 to TRBJ2-1; D may match TRBD1 or TRBD2 (6 bases each). V lost 8 bases and J 0 bases, leaving 14 bases between the germline ends. This CDR3 contains 15 residues. The CDR3 sequence is CASGGRMSSYNEQFF. CDR3 DNA: TGTGCCAGCGGGGGGCGGATGAGCTCCTACAATGAGCAGTTCTTC.

Concerning this clonotype itself: Given a much more abundant clone one base away, this may be a read error. The chain has TRBV5-6 and TRBJ2-5, with TRBD1 matching over 8 bases. The CDR3 spans 14 residues. Trimming took 4 bases from V and 4 from J; bases not matched to a gene: 6. The germline gives CDR1 SGHDT, CDR2 YYEEEE. CDR3 in DNA: TGTGCCAGCAGCCTGTCGACAGGGGTAGAGACCCAGTACTTC. This sequence encodes CASSLSTGVETQYF.

Regarding this clonotype: It may be a read error: a sequence one base away is much more abundant. DNA for the CDR3: TGCACCAGCAGCCTGACCCCGAGTAGCGGGACCTGCGAGCAGTACTTC. Protein sequence: CTSSLTPSSGTCEQYF. The chain couples TRBV4-1 to TRBJ2-7, with TRBD2 matching 8 bases. Germline V lookup: CDR1 MGHRA, CDR2 YSYEKL. The CDR3 extends over 16 amino acids.

This clonotype was seen ten or more times. This chain connects TRBV7-9 to TRBJ2-7; D may match TRBD1 or TRBD2 (5 bases each). The V and J ends lost 1 base and 4 bases respectively, with 11 bases between them. The V gene's germline CDR1 is SEHNR and CDR2 FQNEAQ (reference sequence). CDR3 length: 14 amino acids. This CDR3 is CASSLGGPEYEQYF. The CDR3 coding sequence is TGTGCCAGCAGCTTAGGGGGACCTGAATACGAGCAGTACTTC.

This clonotype was observed a handful of times. V and J are TRBV7-9 and TRBJ2-5, with TRBD2 as a possible D gene (5 bases). CDR3 length equals 14 residues. V was cut by 3 bases and J by 5 bases, with 13 bases left in between. Germline V gene lookup returns CDR1 SEHNR and CDR2 FQNEAQ (reference sequence). The CDR3 DNA is TGTGCCAGCAGCTTTATGTCGGGGATCGAGACCCAGTACTTC. This codes for CASSFMSGIETQYF.

This clonotype was detected many times. The chain joins TRBV6-1 to TRBJ2-2, with TRBD2 matching 15 bases. Trimming at V came to 7 bases and at J to 8 bases, leaving 8 bases not matched to a gene. The CDR3 length is 16 residues. Germline CDR1 reads MNHNS; CDR2 reads SASEGT. The CDR3 loop is CASTTGTSGRTGELFF. The CDR3 DNA is TGTGCCAGCACCACCGGGACTAGCGGGAGGACGGGGGAGCTGTTTTTT.

Of note for this clonotype: A much more abundant neighbour one base away suggests this may be a read error. The chain uses TRBV28 and TRBJ1-2; the D is unclear. Trimming stripped 2 bases from V and 8 bases from J, with 15 bases between. This CDR3 has 14 amino acids. The germline V gene encodes CDR1 MDHEN and CDR2 SYDVKM. The DNA for the CDR3 is TGTGCCAGCAGTTTAAGAGGCGCGGTGCGCGGCTACACCTTC. As protein: CASSLRGAVRGYTF.

There are many counts of this clonotype. This rearrangement joins TRBV28 to TRBJ2-6; D remains unclear. This CDR3 is 15 amino acids long. Germline V gene lookup returns CDR1 MDHEN and CDR2 SYDVKM. The germline V and J ends were trimmed by 3 bases and 0 bases, with 6 bases remaining between them. CDR3: CASSFLPSGANVLTF. CDR3 DNA: TGTGCCAGCAGTTTCCTGCCCTCTGGGGCCAACGTCCTGACTTTC.

This clonotype appeared many times. The rearrangement links TRBV6-5 to TRBJ1-5; 7 nucleotides match TRBD1. J gave up 4 bases and V 1 base, and 1 base lay outside the gene matches. Germline CDR1 and CDR2: MNHEY and SVGAGI. This CDR3 has 14 residues. The CDR3 coding sequence is TGTGCCAGCAGTTACTTACAGGGGAATCAGCCCCAGCATTTT. Its protein product is CASSYLQGNQPQHF.

This clonotype was seen ten or more times. The gene calls are TRBV3-1 and TRBJ2-4; 9 bases align to TRBD2. V trimming: 0 bases; J trimming: 1 base; junction bases outside the gene matches: 7. CDR1 LGHDT and CDR2 YNNKEL come from the germline V gene (reference sequence). The length of the CDR3 is 18 residues. DNA for the CDR3: TGTGCCAGCAGCCAAGATTTAGCCGGACTAGCGGCCAAAAACATTCAGTACTTC. It specifies CASSQDLAGLAAKNIQYF.

This clonotype was picked up many times. The chain joins TRBV10-2 to TRBJ2-5, with 7 positions matching TRBD1. The CDR3 loop spans 14 amino acids. Germline CDR1 WSHSY, CDR2 SAAADI. With 6 bases clipped from V and 2 bases from J, the junction kept 6 bases outside the gene matches. The CDR3 region is CASSDRVWQETQYF. CDR3 sequence (DNA): TGCGCCAGCAGCGACAGGGTCTGGCAAGAGACCCAGTACTTC.

This clonotype was seen a few times. This chain joins TRBV6-1 and TRBJ1-1; TRBD1 agrees at 7 bases. Germline lookup yields CDR1 MNHNS and CDR2 SASEGT. J lost 0 bases, V lost 2 bases, and 3 bases had no gene match. The CDR3 spans 15 residues. The CDR3 coding sequence is TGTGCCAGCAGTGAATGGGGACAGATGAACACTGAAGCTTTCTTT. Translated: CASSEWGQMNTEAFF.

The rearrangement uses TRBV2 and TRBJ2-3; D remains ambiguous. Trimming left V 10 bases short and J 5 bases short, with 10 bases between. The CDR3 runs to 11 residues. CDR1 is SNHLY, CDR2 FYNNEI, per germline. CDR3 sequence: CANGPLDTQYF. Here the CDR3 DNA reads TGTGCCAACGGTCCCTTAGATACGCAGTATTTT. Together with reference TRBV2 and TRBJ2-3, the CDR3 gives the full variable domain: EPEVTQTPSHQVTQMGQEVILRCVPISNHLYFYWYRQILGQKVEFLVSFYNNEISEKSEIFDDQFSVERPDGSNFTLKIRSTKLEDSAMYFCANGPLDTQYFGPGTRLTVL.

About this clonotype itself: A much larger clone differs by one base, so this may be a read error. J is TRBJ1-1 and V is TRBV27, with 8 bases matching TRBD1. With V trimmed by 4 bases and J by 0 bases, 13 bases remained unmatched. This CDR3 has 18 amino acids. Germline CDR1 is MNHEY and CDR2 is SMNVEV (reference sequence). In DNA, the CDR3 is TGTGCCAGCAGTTCCCTTGGTATGACGGACAGGGTGAACACTGAAGCTTTCTTT. It is translated as CASSSLGMTDRVNTEAFF.

At least ten counts were recorded for this clonotype. The J gene is TRBJ2-4, the V gene TRBV10-3; 12 nucleotides align to TRBD2. After removal of 0 bases from V and 6 bases from J, the junction contained 6 bases not matched to a gene. Germline V gene sequence: CDR1 ENHRY, CDR2 SYGVKD. CDR3 length equals 17 residues. The CDR3 DNA follows: TGTGCCATCAGTGAGTCGAGAGGACTAGCGGGGAGAAACATTCAGTACTTC. Its translation: CAISESRGLAGRNIQYF.

Points on this clonotype: A much larger clone lies one base from this, so it may be a read error. This chain uses TRBV29-1 with TRBJ2-7; D tentatively reads TRBD1 or TRBD2 (5 bases each). The CDR3 totals 14 residues. Germline V gene sequence: CDR1 SQVTM, CDR2 ANQGSEA. With 3 bases removed from V and 2 bases from J, the gap between germline ends came to 14 bases. CDR3 sequence reads: CSVDGGKNPYEQYF. The CDR3 DNA reads as TGCAGCGTTGATGGGGGAAAGAACCCCTACGAGCAGTACTTC.

Of note for this clonotype: This may stem from a read error, because a much larger clone lies one nucleotide away. The chain employs TRBV15 and TRBJ2-7; D is unclear. The germline V gene has CDR1 LNHNV and CDR2 YYDKDF (reference sequence). The CDR3 totals 13 residues. The CDR3 protein is CATSKAGWTEQCF. In DNA form, the CDR3 reads TGTGCCACCAGCAAAGCAGGTTGGACGGAGCAGTGCTTC.

This clonotype was counted ten times or more. The gene calls are TRBV28 and TRBJ2-2; TRBD1 might be the D (5 bases). V was pared by 5 bases and J by 0 bases, with 13 bases between. The CDR3 has 16 amino acids. Per germline, CDR1 MDHEN and CDR2 SYDVKM. CDR3 sequence reads: CASSTGVNTNTGELFF. DNA for the CDR3: TGTGCCAGCAGTACAGGAGTGAATACGAACACCGGGGAGCTGTTTTTT. Together with reference TRBV28 and TRBJ2-2, the CDR3 gives the full variable domain: DVKVTQSSRYLVKRTGEKVFLECVQDMDHENMFWYRQDPGLGLRLIYFSYDVKMKEKGDIPEGYSVSREKKERFSLILESASTNQTSMYLCASSTGVNTNTGELFFGEGSRLTVL.

Comments on this clonotype: A single base separates this from a much larger clone, so it may be a read error. The rearrangement links TRBV4-3 to TRBJ2-2; possibly TRBD1 for D (5 bases). CDR1 is LGHNA, CDR2 YSLEER, per germline. The CDR3 is made up of 15 amino acids. The CDR3 loop reads CASGQDQGSTGELFF. The CDR3 DNA follows: TGCGCCAGCGGCCAAGATCAGGGCAGCACCGGGGAGCTGTTTTTT.

In this sample, this clonotype turned up many times. This chain uses TRBV4-1 with TRBJ1-5; D gene uncertain. The CDR3 spans 15 residues. Trimming stripped 4 bases from V and 7 bases from J, with 17 bases between. Germline lookup yields CDR1 MGHRA and CDR2 YSYEKL. DNA for the CDR3: TGCGCCAGCAGCCTGGACCCTGAACGGGAGCAGCCCCAGCATTTT. Protein: CASSLDPEREQPQHF.

This clonotype was counted at least ten times. The chain combines TRBV7-6 with TRBJ2-7, with D perhaps matching TRBD2 (6 bases). The CDR3 contains 13 residues. With 5 bases removed from V and 2 bases from J, the gap between germline ends came to 10 bases. Germline CDR1 and CDR2: SGHVS and FNYEAQ. The CDR3 DNA reads as TGTGCCAGCAGCGGGACTGTTACCTACGAGCAGTACTTC. Its protein product is CASSGTVTYEQYF.

The rearrangement joins TRBV12-3 or TRBV12-4 to TRBJ2-2; the D is unclear. Trimming took off 5 bases at V and 2 bases at J, with 6 bases between the two ends. The CDR3 extends over 13 amino acids. This chain's CDR3 is CASSLFNTGELFF. The CDR3, as DNA: TGTGCCAGCAGTCTCTTTAACACCGGGGAGCTGTTTTTT.

The table lists this clonotype with many counts. This sequence joins TRBV20-1 and TRBJ2-4; no firm D call. This CDR3 has 13 amino acids. CDR1 DFQATT and CDR2 SNEGSKA come from the germline V gene (reference sequence). V lost 4 bases and J lost 4, with 11 bases in between. CDR3 loop: CSAKRQQKNIQYF. As DNA, the CDR3 is TGCAGTGCTAAACGGCAGCAGAAAAACATTCAGTACTTC.

As to this clonotype: This may arise from a read error, as a much more abundant clone is one base away. V usage is TRBV7-6 and J usage is TRBJ1-1, with D unclear. This CDR3 is built from 13 residues. Germline CDR1 is SGHVS and CDR2 is FNYEAQ. The ends were cut back, 1 base at V and 3 bases at J, with 6 bases in the middle. CDR3 residues: CASSLERDTEAFF. CDR3 coding DNA: TGTGCCAGCAGCTTAGAGCGGGACACTGAAGCTTTCTTT. The full variable domain, in which reference TRBV7-6 and TRBJ1-1 provide the parts outside the CDR3, is GAGVSQSPRYKVTKRGQDVALRCDPISGHVSLYWYRQALGQGPEFLTYFNYEAQQDKSGLPNDRFSAERPEGSISTLTIQRTEQRDSAMYRCASSLERDTEAFFGQGTRLTVV.

In its sample, this clonotype was seen many times. The chain links TRBV7-9 to TRBJ1-1; D is undetermined. Trimming took 6 bases from V and 3 from J, leaving 14 bases between them. Germline CDR1 SEHNR, CDR2 FQNEAQ (reference sequence). The CDR3 covers 14 residues. CDR3 nucleotide sequence: TGTGCCAGCAGTCGAGTAGCAGGACACACTGAAGCTTTCTTT. It codes for CASSRVAGHTEAFF.

CDR3 in DNA: TGTGCCAGCAGTTCTGGAAGACTAGCGGACTACAATGAGCAGTTCTTC. It yields the protein CASSSGRLADYNEQFF. The rearrangement joins TRBV6-6 to TRBJ2-1; 9 bases align to TRBD2. CDR1 and CDR2 from the germline V gene are MNHNY and SVGAGI (reference sequence). The ends lost 4 bases at V and 3 bases at J; junction bases unmatched: 7. The CDR3 is made up of 16 amino acids.